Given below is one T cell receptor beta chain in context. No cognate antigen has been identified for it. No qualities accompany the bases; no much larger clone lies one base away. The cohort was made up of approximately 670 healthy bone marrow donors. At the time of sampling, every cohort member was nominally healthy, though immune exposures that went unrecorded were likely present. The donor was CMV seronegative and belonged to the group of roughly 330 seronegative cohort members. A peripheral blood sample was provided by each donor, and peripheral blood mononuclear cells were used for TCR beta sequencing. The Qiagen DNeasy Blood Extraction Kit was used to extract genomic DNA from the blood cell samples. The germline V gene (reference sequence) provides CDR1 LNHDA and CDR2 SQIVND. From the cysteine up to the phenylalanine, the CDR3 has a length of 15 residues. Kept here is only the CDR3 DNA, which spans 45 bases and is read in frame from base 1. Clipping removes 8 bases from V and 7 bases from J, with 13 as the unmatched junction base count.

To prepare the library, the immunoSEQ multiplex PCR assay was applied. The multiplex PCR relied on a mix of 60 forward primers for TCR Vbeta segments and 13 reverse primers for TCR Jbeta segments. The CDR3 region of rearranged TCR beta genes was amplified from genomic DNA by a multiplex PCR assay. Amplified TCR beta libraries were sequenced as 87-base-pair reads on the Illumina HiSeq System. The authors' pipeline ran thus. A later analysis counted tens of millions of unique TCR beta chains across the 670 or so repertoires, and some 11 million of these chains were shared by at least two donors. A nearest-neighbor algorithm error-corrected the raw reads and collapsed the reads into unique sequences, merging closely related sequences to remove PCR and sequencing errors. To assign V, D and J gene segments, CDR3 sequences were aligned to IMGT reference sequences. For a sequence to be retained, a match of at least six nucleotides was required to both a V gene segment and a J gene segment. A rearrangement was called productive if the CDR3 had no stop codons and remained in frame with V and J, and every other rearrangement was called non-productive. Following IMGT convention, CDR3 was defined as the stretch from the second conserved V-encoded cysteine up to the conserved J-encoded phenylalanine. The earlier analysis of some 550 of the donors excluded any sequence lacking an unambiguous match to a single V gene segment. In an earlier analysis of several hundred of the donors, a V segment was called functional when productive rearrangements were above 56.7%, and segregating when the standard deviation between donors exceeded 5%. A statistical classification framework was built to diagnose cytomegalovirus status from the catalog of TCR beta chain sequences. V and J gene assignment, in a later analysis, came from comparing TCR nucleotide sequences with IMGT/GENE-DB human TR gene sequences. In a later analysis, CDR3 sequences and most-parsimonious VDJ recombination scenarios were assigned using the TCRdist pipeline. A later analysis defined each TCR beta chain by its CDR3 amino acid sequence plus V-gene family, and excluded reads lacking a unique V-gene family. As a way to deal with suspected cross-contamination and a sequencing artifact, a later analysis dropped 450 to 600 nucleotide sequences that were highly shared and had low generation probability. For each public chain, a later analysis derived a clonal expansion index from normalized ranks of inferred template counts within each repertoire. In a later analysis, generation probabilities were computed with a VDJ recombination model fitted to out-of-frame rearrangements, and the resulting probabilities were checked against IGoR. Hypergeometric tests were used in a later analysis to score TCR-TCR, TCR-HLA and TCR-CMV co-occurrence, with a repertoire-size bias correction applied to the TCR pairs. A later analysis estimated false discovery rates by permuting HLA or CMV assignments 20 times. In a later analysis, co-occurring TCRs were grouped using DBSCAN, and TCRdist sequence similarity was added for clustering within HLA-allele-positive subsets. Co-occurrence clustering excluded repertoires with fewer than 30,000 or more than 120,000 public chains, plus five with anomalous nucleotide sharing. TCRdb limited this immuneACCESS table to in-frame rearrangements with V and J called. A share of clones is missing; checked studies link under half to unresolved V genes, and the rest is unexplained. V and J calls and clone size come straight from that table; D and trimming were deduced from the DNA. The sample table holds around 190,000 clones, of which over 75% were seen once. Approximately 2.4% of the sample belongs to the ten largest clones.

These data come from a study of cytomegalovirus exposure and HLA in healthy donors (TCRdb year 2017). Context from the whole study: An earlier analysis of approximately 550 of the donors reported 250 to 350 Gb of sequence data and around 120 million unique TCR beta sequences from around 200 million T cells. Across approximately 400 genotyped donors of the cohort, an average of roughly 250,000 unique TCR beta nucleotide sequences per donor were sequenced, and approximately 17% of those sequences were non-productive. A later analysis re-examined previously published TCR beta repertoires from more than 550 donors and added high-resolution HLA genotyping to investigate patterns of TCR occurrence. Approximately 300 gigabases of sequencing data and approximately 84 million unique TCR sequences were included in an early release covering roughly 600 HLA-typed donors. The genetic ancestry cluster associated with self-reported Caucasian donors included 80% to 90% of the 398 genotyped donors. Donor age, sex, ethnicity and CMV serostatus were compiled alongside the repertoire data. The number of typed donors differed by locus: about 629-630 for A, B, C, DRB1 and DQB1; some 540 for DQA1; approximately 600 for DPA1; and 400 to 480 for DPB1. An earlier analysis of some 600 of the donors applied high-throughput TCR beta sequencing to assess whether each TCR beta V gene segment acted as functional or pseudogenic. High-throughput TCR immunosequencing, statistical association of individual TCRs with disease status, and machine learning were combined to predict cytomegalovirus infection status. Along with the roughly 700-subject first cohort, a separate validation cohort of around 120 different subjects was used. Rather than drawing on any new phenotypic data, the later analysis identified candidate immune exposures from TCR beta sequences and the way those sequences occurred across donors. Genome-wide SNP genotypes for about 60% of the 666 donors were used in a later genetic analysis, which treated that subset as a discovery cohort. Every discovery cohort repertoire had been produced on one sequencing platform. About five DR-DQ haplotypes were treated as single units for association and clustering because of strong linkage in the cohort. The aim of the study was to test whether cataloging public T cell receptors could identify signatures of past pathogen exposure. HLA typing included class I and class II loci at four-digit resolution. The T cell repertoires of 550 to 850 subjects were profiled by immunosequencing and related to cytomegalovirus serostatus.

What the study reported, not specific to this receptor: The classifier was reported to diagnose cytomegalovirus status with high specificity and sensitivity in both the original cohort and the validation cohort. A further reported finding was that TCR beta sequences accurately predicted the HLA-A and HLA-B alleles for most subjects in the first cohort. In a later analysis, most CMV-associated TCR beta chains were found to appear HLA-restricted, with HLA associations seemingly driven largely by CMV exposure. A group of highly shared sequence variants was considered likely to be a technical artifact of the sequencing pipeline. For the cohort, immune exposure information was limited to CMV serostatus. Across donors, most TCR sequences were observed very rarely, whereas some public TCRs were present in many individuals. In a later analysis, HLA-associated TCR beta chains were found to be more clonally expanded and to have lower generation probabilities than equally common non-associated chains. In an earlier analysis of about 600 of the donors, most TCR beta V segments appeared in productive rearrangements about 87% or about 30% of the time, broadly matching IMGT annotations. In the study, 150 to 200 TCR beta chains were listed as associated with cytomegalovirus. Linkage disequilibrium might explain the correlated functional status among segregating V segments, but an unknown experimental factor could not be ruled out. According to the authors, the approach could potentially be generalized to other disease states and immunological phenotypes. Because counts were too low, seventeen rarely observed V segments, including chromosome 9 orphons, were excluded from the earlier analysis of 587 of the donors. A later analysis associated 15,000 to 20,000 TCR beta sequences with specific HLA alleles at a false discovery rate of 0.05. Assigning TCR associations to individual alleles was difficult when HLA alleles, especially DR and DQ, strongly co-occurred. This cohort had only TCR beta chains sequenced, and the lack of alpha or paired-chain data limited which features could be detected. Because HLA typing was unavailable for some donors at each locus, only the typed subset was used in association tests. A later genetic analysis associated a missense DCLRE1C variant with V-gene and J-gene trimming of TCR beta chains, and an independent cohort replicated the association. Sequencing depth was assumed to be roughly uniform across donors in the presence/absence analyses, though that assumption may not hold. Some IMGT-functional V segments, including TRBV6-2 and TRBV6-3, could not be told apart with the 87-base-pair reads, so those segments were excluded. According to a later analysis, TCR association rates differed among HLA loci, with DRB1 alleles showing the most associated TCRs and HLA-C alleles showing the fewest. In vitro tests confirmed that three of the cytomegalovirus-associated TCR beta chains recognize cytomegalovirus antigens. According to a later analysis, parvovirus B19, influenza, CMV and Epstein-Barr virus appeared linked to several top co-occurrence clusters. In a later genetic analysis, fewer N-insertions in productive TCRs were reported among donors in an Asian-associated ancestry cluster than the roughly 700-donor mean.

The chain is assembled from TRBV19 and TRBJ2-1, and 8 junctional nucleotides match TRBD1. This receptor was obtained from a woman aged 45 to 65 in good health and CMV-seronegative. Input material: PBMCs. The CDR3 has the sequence CASSSRTGRVNEQFF. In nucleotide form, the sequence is TGTGCCAGTTCGAGCCGGACAGGGAGAGTAAATGAGCAGTTCTTC.